These T cell receptor beta chains were read from a single sample in a study of blood T cell repertoires in COVID-19. The data were produced by immunoSEQ multiplex PCR, yet TCRdb's version contains in-frame clones alone and is incomplete. The profile shows about 180,000 clones, 75% to 85% of them singletons. The sample was peripheral blood. The receptors shown here come from a human donor in a cohort sampled during active COVID-19. The CDR3 runs from the conserved cysteine through the conserved F or W. A D gene is named only where the DNA matches it firmly. Size tells how often a clone was seen (once, few, many) or the class of an expanded clone, and some rows leave it out.

TRBJ1-3,TRBV15,NA,NA,CATSRPNTGNTIYF,TGTGCCACCAGCAGACCTAACACCGGGAACACCATATATTTT
TRBJ1-1,TRBV28,NA,NA,CASSRTGNTEAFF,TGTGCCAGCAGTCGTACAGGTAACACTGAAGCTTTCTTT
TRBJ2-3,TRBV9,NA,NA,CASSVRGASTDTQYF,TGTGCCAGCAGCGTACGGGGGGCGAGCACAGATACGCAGTATTTT
TRBJ2-7,TRBV12-5,NA,NA,CASGLVRQALSYEQYF,TGTGCTAGTGGTTTGGTACGGCAGGCCTTATCCTACGAGCAGTACTTC
TRBJ1-4,TRBV7-9,NA,NA,CASSPRGGATNEKLFF,TGTGCCAGCAGCCCCCGGGGGGGCGCAACTAATGAAAAACTGTTTTTT
TRBJ2-7,TRBV7-8,TRBD2,NA,CASSFSGIYEQYF,TGTGCCAGCAGCTTTAGCGGGATCTACGAGCAGTACTTC
TRBJ1-5,TRBV6-2/TRBV6-3,NA,NA,CASSARGAINQPQHF,TGTGCCAGCAGTGCCCGCGGGGCTATAAATCAGCCCCAGCATTTT
TRBJ2-1,TRBV9,TRBD2,NA,CASSVGGLAGGTEQFF,TGTGCCAGCAGCGTAGGAGGACTAGCGGGAGGTACTGAGCAGTTCTTC
TRBJ1-1,TRBV6-2/TRBV6-3,TRBD1,NA,CASSYRAGGGEAFF,TGTGCCAGCAGTTACAGGGCAGGGGGCGGTGAAGCTTTCTTT
TRBJ2-7,TRBV6-5,TRBD2,NA,CASSYSRGSPYEQYF,TGTGCCAGCAGTTACTCGCGGGGGAGCCCCTACGAGCAGTACTTC
TRBJ1-1,TRBV4-3,NA,NA,CASSQGTQTSNTEAFF,TGCGCCAGCAGCCAGGGGACACAAACTTCGAACACTGAAGCTTTCTTT
TRBJ1-1,TRBV18,TRBD1,few,CASSMGQGGTEAFF,TGTGCCAGCTCAATGGGACAGGGCGGCACTGAAGCTTTCTTT
TRBJ1-3,TRBV19,NA,NA,CASSGGGTGNTIYF,TGTGCCAGTAGTGGCGGGGGAACTGGAAACACCATATATTTT
TRBJ2-5,TRBV7-2,TRBD2,NA,CASSRRLAGDGETQYF,TGTGCCAGCAGCCGTAGACTAGCGGGAGATGGAGAGACCCAGTACTTC
TRBJ1-1,TRBV10-3,NA,NA,CAARDMNTEAFF,TGTGCCGCCAGAGACATGAACACTGAAGCTTTCTTT
TRBJ1-4,TRBV18,NA,NA,CASSPYIATNEKLFF,TGTGCCAGCTCACCGTATATTGCAACTAATGAAAAACTGTTTTTT
TRBJ2-6,TRBV4-3,NA,few,CASSPDGGLFSGANVLTF,TGCGCCAGCAGCCCAGACGGAGGACTCTTCTCTGGGGCCAACGTCCTGACTTTC
TRBJ2-7,TRBV19,NA,NA,CASSIDQAGASYEQYF,TGTGCCAGTAGTATAGATCAGGCAGGGGCCTCCTACGAGCAGTACTTC
TRBJ2-7,TRBV28,NA,NA,CASSSPLEQYF,TGTGCCAGCAGTTCGCCTCTAGAGCAGTACTTC
TRBJ1-1,TRBV7-2,TRBD1,NA,CASSFDRGPGVEAFF,TGTGCCAGCAGCTTCGACAGGGGCCCAGGAGTTGAAGCTTTCTTT
TRBJ1-1,TRBV6-5,NA,NA,CASLFRGNTEAFF,TGTGCCAGCCTGTTCAGGGGGAACACTGAAGCTTTCTTT
TRBJ1-2,TRBV5-1,NA,NA,CASSLESGGRGYTF,TGCGCCAGCAGCTTGGAATCGGGGGGAAGGGGCTACACCTTC
TRBJ1-5,TRBV11-2,TRBD1,NA,CASSPTGNGNQPQHF,TGTGCCAGCAGCCCGACAGGGAATGGGAATCAGCCCCAGCATTTT
TRBJ2-3,TRBV15,TRBD1,NA,CATSRGRGTDTQYF,TGTGCCACCAGCAGGGGCAGGGGGACAGATACGCAGTATTTT
TRBJ2-3,TRBV19,NA,NA,CASSIDTHLDTQYF,TGTGCCAGTAGTATCGACACCCATTTAGATACGCAGTATTTT
TRBJ1-1,TRBV27,TRBD1,few,CASSQAGTGGLGAFF,TGTGCCAGCAGTCAGGCCGGGACAGGGGGATTGGGAGCTTTCTTT
TRBJ2-5,TRBV7-9,NA,NA,CASSSPQGQETQYF,TGTGCCAGCAGCTCCCCCCAGGGGCAAGAGACCCAGTACTTC
TRBJ2-7,TRBV5-4,TRBD2,NA,CASSFAGAGGSHEQYF,TGTGCCAGCAGCTTCGCTGGAGCGGGAGGGTCCCACGAGCAGTACTTC
TRBJ1-1,TRBV5-1,NA,NA,CASSTTGQNTEAFF,TGCGCCAGCAGCACTACGGGACAGAACACTGAAGCTTTCTTT
TRBJ2-7,TRBV7-2,TRBD2,NA,CASSSSSGSYEQYF,TGTGCCAGCAGCTCCTCTAGCGGGAGTTACGAGCAGTACTTC
TRBJ2-2,TRBV6-2/TRBV6-3,TRBD1,NA,CASSLDRVRTGELFF,TGTGCCAGCAGCCTCGACAGGGTCCGTACCGGGGAGCTGTTTTTT
TRBJ1-1,TRBV29-1,TRBD1,NA,CSVGPPRGQNTEAFF,TGCAGCGTTGGGCCCCCCAGGGGGCAGAACACTGAAGCTTTCTTT
TRBJ2-1,TRBV19,NA,NA,CASSISGVGEQFF,TGTGCCAGTAGTATCTCCGGGGTCGGGGAGCAGTTCTTC
TRBJ2-2,TRBV5-1,TRBD2,NA,CASRGGVTGELFF,TGCGCCAGCAGGGGAGGGGTGACCGGGGAGCTGTTTTTT
TRBJ2-2,TRBV2,NA,NA,CASSARSNTGELFF,TGTGCCAGCAGCGCCCGGTCTAACACCGGGGAGCTGTTTTTT
TRBJ1-3,TRBV14,NA,once,CASSQGPRNTIYF,TGTGCCAGCAGCCAAGGGCCGCGAAACACCATATATTTT
TRBJ1-4,TRBV4-3,NA,NA,CASSQGGQGYEKLFF,TGCGCCAGCAGCCAAGGGGGGCAGGGCTATGAAAAACTGTTTTTT
TRBJ1-5,TRBV4-2,NA,NA,CASSQEVGEAQPQHF,TGTGCCAGCAGCCAAGAAGTAGGGGAGGCTCAGCCCCAGCATTTT
TRBJ2-3,TRBV19,NA,NA,CASSINTPGTDTQYF,TGTGCCAGTAGTATTAACACCCCAGGGACAGATACGCAGTATTTT
TRBJ1-1,TRBV6-1,NA,NA,CASSEGAEHTEAFF,TGTGCCAGCAGTGAAGGGGCCGAGCACACTGAAGCTTTCTTT
TRBJ2-5,TRBV5-4,TRBD1,NA,CASSSDRLQSKRTQYF,TGTGCCAGCAGCTCGGACAGGCTACAAAGCAAGAGGACCCAGTACTTC
TRBJ2-1,TRBV12-5,TRBD2,NA,CASGSGLAGVNEQFF,TGTGCTAGTGGTTCGGGACTAGCGGGAGTCAATGAGCAGTTCTTC
TRBJ2-7,TRBV5-1,NA,NA,CASSATSPEGEQYF,TGCGCCAGCAGCGCCACCTCTCCGGAGGGCGAGCAGTACTTC
TRBJ2-7,TRBV7-2,TRBD2,few,CASSLPSTSGNNYEQYF,TGTGCCAGCAGCTTACCTTCGACTAGCGGGAACAATTACGAGCAGTACTTC
TRBJ2-1,TRBV24-1,TRBD2,NA,CARLGLAGRNEQFF,TGTGCCAGGTTGGGACTAGCGGGAAGGAATGAGCAGTTCTTC
TRBJ1-1,TRBV14,NA,NA,CASSQDGDYTEAFF,TGTGCCAGCAGCCAAGATGGAGACTACACTGAAGCTTTCTTT